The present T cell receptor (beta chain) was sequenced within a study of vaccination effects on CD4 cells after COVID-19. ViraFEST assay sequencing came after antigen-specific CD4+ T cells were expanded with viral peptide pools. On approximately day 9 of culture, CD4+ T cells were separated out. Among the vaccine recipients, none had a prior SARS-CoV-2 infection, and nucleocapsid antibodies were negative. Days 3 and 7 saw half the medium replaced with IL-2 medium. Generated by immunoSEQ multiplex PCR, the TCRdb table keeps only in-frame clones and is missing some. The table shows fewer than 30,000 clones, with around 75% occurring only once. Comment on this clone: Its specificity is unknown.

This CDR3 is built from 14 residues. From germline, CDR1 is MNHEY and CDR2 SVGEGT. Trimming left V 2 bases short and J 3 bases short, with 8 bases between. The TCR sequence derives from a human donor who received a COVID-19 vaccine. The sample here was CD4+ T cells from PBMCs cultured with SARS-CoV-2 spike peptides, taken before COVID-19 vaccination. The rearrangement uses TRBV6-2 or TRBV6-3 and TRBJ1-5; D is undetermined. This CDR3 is CASSYRATNQPQHF. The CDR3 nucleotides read TGTGCCAGCAGTTACAGGGCGACCAATCAGCCCCAGCATTTT.